This TCR beta chain is drawn from a study of blood T cells in healthy people across ages. Through a sample-barcoded 5' primer and a J-beta primer mix, a second PCR was run for roughly 6 to 12 cycles. Sequencing recovered at least 2.5 million CDR3-containing paired-end reads from each sample. Each CDR3 protein is one row after TCRdb ran MiXCR on the 5' RACE reads. The repertoire has a few hundred thousand distinct CDR3 sequences, about 27% of them found once; the top ten carry under 4.5%. Findings and caveats of the study: Using unsorted PBMCs precluded a conclusive naive versus antigen-experienced comparison.

V was pared by 2 bases and J by 10 bases, with 14 bases between. The germline CDR1 and CDR2 sequences are MNHEY and SMNVEV (reference sequence). This CDR3 contains 13 residues. Of note for this clonotype: Its target is unknown.

This sample was also put to use in a study of T cells of mothers and their children.

The rearrangement uses TRBV27 and TRBJ1-2; D might be TRBD1 (6 bases). This receptor was identified in a boy aged 2-15 years in good health. Sequences were obtained from blood. This chain's CDR3 is CASSLNRESSYTF. CDR3 DNA: TGTGCCAGCAGTTTAAACAGGGAAAGCTCCTACACCTTC.